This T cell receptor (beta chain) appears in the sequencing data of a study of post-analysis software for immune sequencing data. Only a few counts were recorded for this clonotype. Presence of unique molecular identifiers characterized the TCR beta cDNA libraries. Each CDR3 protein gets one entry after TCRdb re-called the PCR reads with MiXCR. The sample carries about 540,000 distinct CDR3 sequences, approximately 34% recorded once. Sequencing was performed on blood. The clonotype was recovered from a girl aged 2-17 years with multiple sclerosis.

The CDR3 bases are TGCGCCAGCAGCTTGGCTCTGGGCTCCCAAGGAGGCTACACCTTC. Its translation: CASSLALGSQGGYTF. The chain employs TRBV5-1 and TRBJ1-2; D ambiguous. The CDR3 sequence is 15 residues long. CDR1 is SGHRS, CDR2 YFSETQ, per germline. Trimming removed 0 bases from V and 8 bases from J, with 17 bases in between.